These 6 T cell receptor beta chains share one sample of origin, sequenced in a study of T cells in narcolepsy. The data were produced by immunoSEQ multiplex PCR, yet TCRdb's version contains in-frame clones alone and is incomplete. The sample includes about 40,000 clones, approximately 89% of them seen just once. Sequenced input: CD45RA- memory CD4+ T cells from PBMCs. The receptors derive from a human donor with narcolepsy.

The table lists this clone with a count of one. This chain uses TRBV6-1 with TRBJ1-2, with D perhaps matching TRBD1 (6 bases). The CDR3 sequence is 13 residues long. CDR1 is MNHNS, CDR2 SASEGT, per germline. Trimming shortened V by 7 bases and J by 4 bases, and 13 bases separated the two germline ends. This CDR3 reads CASNSGQRYGYTF. CDR3 nucleotides: TGTGCCAGCAACTCCGGACAGCGCTATGGCTACACCTTC.

The chain uses TRBV10-3 and TRBJ2-1, with TRBD2 matching 8 bases. Germline-derived CDR1 and CDR2 are ENHRY and SYGVKD. The CDR3 totals 13 residues. V dropped 4 bases and J dropped 7; count of bases not matched to a gene: 3. CDR3 bases: TGTGCCATCAGTGGCCCTAGCGGGAATGAGCAGTTCTTC. It yields the protein CAISGPSGNEQFF.

The chain combines TRBV27 with TRBJ1-1; no firm D call. With 7 bases removed from V and 6 bases from J, the gap between germline ends came to 15 bases. There are 13 residues in the CDR3. Germline V gene sequence: CDR1 MNHEY, CDR2 SMNVEV (reference sequence). The CDR3 is CASKSLVGAEAFF. DNA of the CDR3: TGTGCCAGCAAGTCCCTTGTTGGGGCTGAAGCTTTCTTT.

J is TRBJ1-2 and V is TRBV2; tentatively, D is TRBD1 (6 bases). The CDR3 has 16 residues. V was clipped by 4 bases and J by 4 bases, with 19 bases between them. The germline V gene has CDR1 SNHLY and CDR2 FYNNEI. Here the CDR3 reads CASSVGEAGDGYGYTF. The CDR3 DNA reads as TGTGCCAGCAGTGTCGGGGAGGCAGGGGATGGCTATGGCTACACCTTC.

This chain uses TRBV6-1 with TRBJ1-1; D not certain. V dropped 2 bases and J dropped 0 bases, with 4 bases sitting between them. Germline CDR1 reads MNHNS; CDR2 reads SASEGT. The CDR3 has 13 amino acids. The CDR3 loop is CASSEFMNTEAFF. The CDR3 DNA reads as TGTGCCAGCAGTGAATTTATGAACACTGAAGCTTTCTTT.

The rearrangement uses TRBV9 and TRBJ2-2, with D perhaps matching TRBD2 (5 bases). This CDR3 contains 15 residues. Germline-derived CDR1 and CDR2 are SGDLS and YYNGEE. V shed 2 bases and J shed 7 bases, with 15 bases lying between them. The CDR3 loop reads CASSVLAQNHGELFF. Written as DNA, the CDR3 is TGTGCCAGCAGCGTCCTAGCCCAGAACCACGGGGAGCTGTTTTTT.